The source of this TCR beta chain is a study of cytomegalovirus exposure and HLA in healthy donors. As concerns this clone: Its antigen is not known.

Trimming cost V 8 bases and J 4 bases, with 18 bases left between them. Germline CDR1 and CDR2: SQVTM and ANQGSEA. There are 14 residues in the CDR3. Study-wide results and caveats: Researchers reported in a later analysis that a missense DCLRE1C variant was tied to TCR beta V- and J-gene trimming. A later analysis reportedly found that, within productive TCRs, an Asian-associated ancestry cluster had fewer N-insertions than the mean observed across the roughly 630 donors.

13 Jbeta primers and 60 Vbeta primers were used for the PCR. Assay: immunoSEQ multiplex PCR; the TCRdb copy retains only in-frame clones and omits some. Among around 160,000 clones listed, roughly 80% were seen once. This chain connects TRBV29-1 to TRBJ2-1; D is perhaps TRBD1 (5 bases). The TCR originated in a male donor in good health and CMV-seropositive. The sample taken for sequencing was PBMCs. CDR3 bases: TGCAGCATTTTTACAGGCCTCATGTACAATGAGCAGTTCTTC. Translating it yields CSIFTGLMYNEQFF.